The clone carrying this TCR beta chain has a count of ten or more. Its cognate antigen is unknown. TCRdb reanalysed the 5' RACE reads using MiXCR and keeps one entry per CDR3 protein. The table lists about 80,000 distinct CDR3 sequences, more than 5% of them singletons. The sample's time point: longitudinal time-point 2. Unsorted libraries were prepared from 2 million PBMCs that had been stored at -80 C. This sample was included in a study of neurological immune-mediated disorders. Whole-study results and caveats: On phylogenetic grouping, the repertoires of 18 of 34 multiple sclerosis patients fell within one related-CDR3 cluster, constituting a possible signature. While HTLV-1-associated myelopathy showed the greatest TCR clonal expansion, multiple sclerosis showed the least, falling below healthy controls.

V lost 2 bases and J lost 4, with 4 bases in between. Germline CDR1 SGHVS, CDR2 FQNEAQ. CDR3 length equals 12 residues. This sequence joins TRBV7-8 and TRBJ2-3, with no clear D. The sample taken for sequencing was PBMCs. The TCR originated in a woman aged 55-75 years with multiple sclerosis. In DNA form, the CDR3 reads TGTGCCAGCAGCTTAATATCAGATACGCAGTATTTT. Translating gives CASSLISDTQYF.